A selection of T cell receptor beta chains follows, all from one sample in a study of T cells after yellow fever vaccination. TCRdb itself ran the 5' RACE reads through MiXCR, one entry per CDR3 protein. The table lists hundreds of thousands of distinct CDR3 sequences, roughly an eighth of them singletons, with just under 15% in the top ten. The input for sequencing was PBMCs, taken on the day of the yellow fever booster vaccination. The receptors here all came from a man aged 25-45 years who received the YFV17D yellow fever vaccine. Each CDR3 is given with its conserved first and last residue. D genes are given only for firm matches. For some rows the clone size is stated as once, few or many, or as a class when expanded; others skip it.

size: few; V: TRBV7-2; D: -; J: TRBJ2-1; DNA: TGTGCCAGCAGCGCCTCGGCCGGCTCCTACAATGAGCAGTTCTTC; CDR3: CASSASAGSYNEQFF
size: many; V: TRBV5-1; D: TRBD2; J: TRBJ2-3; DNA: TGCGCCAGCAGTTCTAGCGGAGGGGTCCCAGATACGCAGTATTTT; CDR3: CASSSSGGVPDTQYF
size: -; V: TRBV5-1; D: -; J: TRBJ2-3; DNA: TGCGCCAGCAGCTTGGCGTGGGTCGGGACGGGGACAGATACGCAGTATTTT; CDR3: CASSLAWVGTGTDTQYF
size: -; V: TRBV20-1; D: TRBD2; J: TRBJ2-7; DNA: TGCAGACCCAGACTAGCGGGCTACGAGCAGTACTTC; CDR3: CRPRLAGYEQYF
size: few; V: TRBV29-1; D: TRBD1; J: TRBJ2-3; DNA: TGCAGCGTTGGGACAGGGTCGGGCACAGATACGCAGTATTTT; CDR3: CSVGTGSGTDTQYF
size: few; V: TRBV7-2; D: TRBD2; J: TRBJ2-1; DNA: TGTGCCAGCAGACTAGCGGGAGCTCCTTCTTACAATGAGCAGTTCTTC; CDR3: CASRLAGAPSYNEQFF
size: -; V: TRBV5-1; D: TRBD2; J: TRBJ2-5; DNA: TGCGCCACAAGCACCCTCCCTAGCGGGAGAGGGTTGTTGGAAGAGACCCAGTACTTC; CDR3: CATSTLPSGRGLLEETQYF
size: -; V: TRBV14; D: -; J: TRBJ2-3; DNA: TGTGCCAGCAGCCATGGGACCCGACCCAGTTTT; CDR3: CASSHGTRPSF
size: -; V: TRBV6-5; D: -; J: TRBJ2-7; DNA: TGTGCCAGCAGTTACTCGAAAGGGGTTGGCTCCTACGAGCAGTACTTC; CDR3: CASSYSKGVGSYEQYF
size: -; V: TRBV9; D: -; J: TRBJ1-5; DNA: TGTGCCAGCAGCGTTAGCGGGGGGAGCACAGATACGCAGCATTTT; CDR3: CASSVSGGSTDTQHF